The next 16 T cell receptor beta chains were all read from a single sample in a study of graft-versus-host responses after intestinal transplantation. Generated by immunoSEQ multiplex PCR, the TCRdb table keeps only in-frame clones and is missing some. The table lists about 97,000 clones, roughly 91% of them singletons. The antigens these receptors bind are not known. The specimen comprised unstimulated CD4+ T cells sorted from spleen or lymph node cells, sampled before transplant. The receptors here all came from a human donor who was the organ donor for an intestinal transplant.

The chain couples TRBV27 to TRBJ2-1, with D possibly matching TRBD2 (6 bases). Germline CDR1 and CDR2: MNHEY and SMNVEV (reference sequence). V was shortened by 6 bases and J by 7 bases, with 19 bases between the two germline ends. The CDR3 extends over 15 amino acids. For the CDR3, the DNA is TGTGCCAGCAGCAGCCGCCGGGGGTTAAAGAATGAGCAGTTCTTC. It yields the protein CASSSRRGLKNEQFF.

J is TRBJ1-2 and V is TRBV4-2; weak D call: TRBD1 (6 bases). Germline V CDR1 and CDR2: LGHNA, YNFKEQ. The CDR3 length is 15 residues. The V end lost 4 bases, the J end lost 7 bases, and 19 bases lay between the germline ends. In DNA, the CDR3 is TGTGCCAGCAGCCCCTCCGCAGGGGATTTCCTTGGCTACACCTTC. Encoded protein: CASSPSAGDFLGYTF.

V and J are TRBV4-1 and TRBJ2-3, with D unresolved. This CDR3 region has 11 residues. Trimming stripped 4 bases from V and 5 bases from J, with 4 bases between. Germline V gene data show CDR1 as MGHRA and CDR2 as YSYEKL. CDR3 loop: CASSLLDTQYF. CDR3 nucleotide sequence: TGCGCCAGCAGCCTTCTAGATACGCAGTATTTT.

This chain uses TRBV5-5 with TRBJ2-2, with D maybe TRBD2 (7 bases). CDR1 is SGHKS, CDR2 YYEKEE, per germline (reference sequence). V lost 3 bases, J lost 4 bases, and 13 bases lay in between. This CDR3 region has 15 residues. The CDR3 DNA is TGTGCCAGCAGCTCCCATGCGGGGGCCACCGGGGAGCTGTTTTTT. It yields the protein CASSSHAGATGELFF.

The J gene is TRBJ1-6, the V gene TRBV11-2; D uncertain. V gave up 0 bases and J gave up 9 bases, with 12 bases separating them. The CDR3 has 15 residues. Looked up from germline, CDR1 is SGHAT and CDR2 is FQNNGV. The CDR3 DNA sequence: TGTGCCAGCAGCTTAGATCGGGGTAGGAGTTCACCCCTCCACTTT. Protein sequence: CASSLDRGRSSPLHF. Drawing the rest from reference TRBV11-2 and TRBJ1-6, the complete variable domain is EAGVAQSPRYKIIEKRQSVAFWCNPISGHATLYWYQQILGQGPKLLIQFQNNGVVDDSQLPKDRFSAERLKGVDSTLKIQPAKLEDSAVYLCASSLDRGRSSPLHFGNGTRLTVT.

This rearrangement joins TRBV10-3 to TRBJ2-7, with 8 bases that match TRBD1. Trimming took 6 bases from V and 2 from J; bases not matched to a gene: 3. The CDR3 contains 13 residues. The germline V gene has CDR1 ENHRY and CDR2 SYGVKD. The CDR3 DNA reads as TGTGCCATCAGAGGGGACAGGACCTACGAGCAGTACTTC. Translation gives CAIRGDRTYEQYF.

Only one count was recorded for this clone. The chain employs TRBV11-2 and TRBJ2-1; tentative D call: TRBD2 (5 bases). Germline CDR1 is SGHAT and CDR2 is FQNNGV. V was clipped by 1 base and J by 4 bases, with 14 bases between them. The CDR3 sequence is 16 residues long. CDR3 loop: CASSLVSVPGYNEQFF. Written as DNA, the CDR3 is TGTGCCAGCAGCTTAGTTAGCGTACCGGGTTACAATGAGCAGTTCTTC.

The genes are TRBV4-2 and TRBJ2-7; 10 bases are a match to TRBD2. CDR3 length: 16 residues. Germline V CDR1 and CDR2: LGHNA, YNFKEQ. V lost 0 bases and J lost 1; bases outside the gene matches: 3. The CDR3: CASSQDPTSGSYEQYF. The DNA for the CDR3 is TGTGCCAGCAGCCAAGACCCGACTAGCGGGTCCTACGAGCAGTACTTC.

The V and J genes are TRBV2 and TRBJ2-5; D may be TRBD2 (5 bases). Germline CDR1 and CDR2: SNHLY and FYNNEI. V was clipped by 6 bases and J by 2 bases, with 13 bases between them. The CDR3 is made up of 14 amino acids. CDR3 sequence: CASRDPSLQETQYF. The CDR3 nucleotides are TGTGCCAGCAGGGACCCTAGCCTTCAAGAGACCCAGTACTTC.

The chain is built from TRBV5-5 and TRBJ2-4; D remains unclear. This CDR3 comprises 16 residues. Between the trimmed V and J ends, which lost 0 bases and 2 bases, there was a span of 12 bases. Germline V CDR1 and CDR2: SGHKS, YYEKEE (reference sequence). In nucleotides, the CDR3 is TGTGCCAGCAGCTTGGCCAGGAACAGCCCCAAAAACATTCAGTACTTC. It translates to CASSLARNSPKNIQYF.

The CDR3 here is CASSFGQPNSPLHF. The CDR3 DNA follows: TGTGCCAGCTCCTTCGGACAACCCAATTCACCCCTCCACTTT. V gene TRBV7-3 combines with J gene TRBJ1-6; possible D gene TRBD1, 5 bases. Germline V gene sequence: CDR1 SGHTA, CDR2 FQGTGA. There are 14 residues in the CDR3. Trimming took 8 bases from V and 7 from J, leaving 15 bases between them.

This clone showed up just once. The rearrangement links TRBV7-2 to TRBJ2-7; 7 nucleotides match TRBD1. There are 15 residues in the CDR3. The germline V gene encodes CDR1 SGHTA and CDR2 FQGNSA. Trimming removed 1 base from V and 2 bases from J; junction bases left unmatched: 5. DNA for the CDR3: TGTGCCAGCAGCTTAGGGACAGGCGGTCCCTACGAGCAGTACTTC. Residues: CASSLGTGGPYEQYF.

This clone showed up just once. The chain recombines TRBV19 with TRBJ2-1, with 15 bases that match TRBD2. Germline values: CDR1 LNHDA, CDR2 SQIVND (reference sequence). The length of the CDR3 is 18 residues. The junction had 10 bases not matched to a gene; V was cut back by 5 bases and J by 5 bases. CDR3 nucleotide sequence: TGTGCCAGTAGTGCGCGGACTAGCGGGGGGGCGGGGCACAATGAGCAGTTCTTC. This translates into CASSARTSGGAGHNEQFF.

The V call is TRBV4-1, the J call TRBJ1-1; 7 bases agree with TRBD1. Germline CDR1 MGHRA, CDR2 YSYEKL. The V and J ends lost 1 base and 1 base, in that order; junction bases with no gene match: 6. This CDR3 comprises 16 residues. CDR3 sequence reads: CASSQVWGQRNTEAFF. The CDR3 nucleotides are TGCGCCAGCAGCCAAGTATGGGGACAGAGGAACACTGAAGCTTTCTTT.

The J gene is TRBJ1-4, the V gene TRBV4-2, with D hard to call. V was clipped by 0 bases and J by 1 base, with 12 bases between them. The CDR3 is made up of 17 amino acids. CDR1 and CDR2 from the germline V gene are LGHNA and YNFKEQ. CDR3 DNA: TGTGCCAGCAGCCAAGATGTGAGGGCTCGAACTAATGAAAAACTGTTTTTT. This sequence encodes CASSQDVRARTNEKLFF.

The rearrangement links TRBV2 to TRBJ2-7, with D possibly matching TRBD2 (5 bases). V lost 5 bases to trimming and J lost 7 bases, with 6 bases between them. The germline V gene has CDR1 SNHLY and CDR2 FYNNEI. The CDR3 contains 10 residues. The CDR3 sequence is CASSRGEQYF. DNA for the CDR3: TGTGCCAGCAGTCGGGGAGAGCAGTACTTC.